One and the same sample provided the 25 T cell receptor beta chains below, sequenced in a study of T cell repertoires in cytomegalovirus infection. TCRdb independently ran MiXCR on the reads; one entry per CDR3 protein. The sample carries fewer than 400,000 distinct CDR3 sequences, around 18% recorded once. Sequencing was done on a sample of PBMCs. The receptors shown here come from a human donor in good health (CMV status not recorded). Some clones in this sample may be carry-over from other donors' samples.

This rearrangement joins TRBV7-6 to TRBJ2-3, with 10 positions matching TRBD2. Germline lookup yields CDR1 SGHVS and CDR2 FNYEAQ. The CDR3 contains 17 residues. The junction had 6 bases not matched to a gene; V was cut back by 2 bases and J by 1 base. The CDR3 is CASSLMASGSRTDTQYF. As DNA, the CDR3 is TGTGCCAGCAGCTTAATGGCTAGCGGGAGCCGCACAGATACGCAGTATTTT. The variable domain in full, completed from reference TRBV7-6 and TRBJ2-3, reads GAGVSQSPRYKVTKRGQDVALRCDPISGHVSLYWYRQALGQGPEFLTYFNYEAQQDKSGLPNDRFSAERPEGSISTLTIQRTEQRDSAMYRCASSLMASGSRTDTQYFGPGTRLTVL.

This clonotype was observed at least ten times. V is TRBV7-2 and J is TRBJ1-5; D unresolved. The CDR3 has 15 amino acids. Between the trimmed V and J ends, which lost 5 bases and 6 bases, there was a span of 17 bases. CDR1 and CDR2 from the germline V gene are SGHTA and FQGNSA. CDR3 sequence: CASSLFLGFGQPQHF. The CDR3 nucleotides are TGTGCCAGCAGCCTCTTCTTAGGCTTCGGTCAGCCCCAGCATTTT.

This clonotype has ten or more counts. The rearrangement uses TRBV10-3 and TRBJ2-7, with D perhaps given as TRBD1 or TRBD2 (6 bases each). Per germline, CDR1 ENHRY and CDR2 SYGVKD. Trimming removed 3 bases at V and 1 base at J, with 7 bases between. The CDR3 contains 13 residues. The CDR3 nucleotides read TGTGCCATCAGTGAAGGGGGGTCCTACGAGCAGTACTTC. Protein: CAISEGGSYEQYF.

This clonotype has only one observation. V gene TRBV6-2 or TRBV6-3 combines with J gene TRBJ2-3; 11 bases are a match to TRBD2. This CDR3 region has 15 residues. Germline CDR1 reads MNHEY; CDR2 reads SVGEGT. V dropped 5 bases and J dropped 7; count of bases not matched to a gene: 8. The CDR3 is CASSRLAGGSYTQYF. The DNA for the CDR3 is TGTGCCAGCAGTCGCCTAGCGGGAGGATCGTATACGCAGTATTTT.

The chain couples TRBV4-3 to TRBJ2-1; D unresolved. With 0 bases removed from V and 9 bases from J, the gap between germline ends came to 9 bases. The germline CDR1 and CDR2 sequences are LGHNA and YSLEER. CDR3 length: 13 amino acids. The CDR3 loop reads CASSQDTTFEQFF. DNA of the CDR3: TGCGCCAGCAGCCAAGACACTACCTTTGAGCAGTTCTTC.

This clonotype was observed at least ten times. The chain has TRBV7-8 and TRBJ2-7; tentatively, D is TRBD2 (7 bases). This CDR3 is 20 amino acids long. In germline, CDR1 is SGHVS, CDR2 FQNEAQ. Trimming pared 5 bases from V and 1 base from J, leaving 30 bases between. The CDR3 sequence: CASSNSRTAWGGAESYEQYF. CDR3 coding DNA: TGTGCCAGCAGCAATTCAAGGACTGCCTGGGGGGGGGCGGAATCCTACGAGCAGTACTTC.

This clonotype was detected only a few times. The CDR3 DNA is TGCGCCAGCAGCCCGCTCGGGGGGACGAGCTCCTACAATGAGCAGTTCTTC. It yields the protein CASSPLGGTSSYNEQFF. This sequence joins TRBV5-1 and TRBJ2-1, with TRBD2 identical over 7 bases. V lost 4 bases and J lost 0; bases outside the gene matches: 10. The CDR3 is 17 residues long. Germline V gives CDR1 SGHRS, CDR2 YFSETQ.

This clonotype has only a few counts. The V and J genes are TRBV4-2 and TRBJ1-1, with D unclear. There are 15 residues in the CDR3. Germline V gene lookup returns CDR1 LGHNA and CDR2 YNFKEQ. V shed 4 bases and J shed 3 bases, with 15 bases lying between them. CDR3 amino acids: CASSPDPFRDTEAFF. CDR3 sequence (DNA): TGTGCCAGCAGCCCCGACCCTTTTCGGGACACTGAAGCTTTCTTT.

The table lists this clonotype with many counts. DNA for the CDR3: TGTGCCAGCAGCTTCGGACTAGCGGGGGGCACCTACGAGCAGTACTTC. Its protein product is CASSFGLAGGTYEQYF. The chain couples TRBV7-2 to TRBJ2-7, with TRBD2 matching over 14 bases. V lost 3 bases to trimming and J lost 2 bases; unmatched junction nucleotides: 3. The germline gives CDR1 SGHTA, CDR2 FQGNSA. This CDR3 has 16 residues.

The CDR3 region has the DNA TGTGCCAGCACCCCGACAGGGGCGGCCTATAATTCACCCCTCCACTTT. Its protein product is CASTPTGAAYNSPLHF. This chain connects TRBV6-1 to TRBJ1-6; 8 bases map to TRBD1. The trim removed 7 bases at V and 2 bases at J, leaving 7 bases unmatched. The germline V gene has CDR1 MNHNS and CDR2 SASEGT. The CDR3 loop spans 16 amino acids.

A note on this clonotype: This is likely a read error, given that the CDR3 carries no conserved phenylalanine or tryptophan at its end. J is TRBJ2-3 and V is TRBV19; no reliable D call. Germline V CDR1 and CDR2: LNHDA, SQIVND (reference sequence). Between the trimmed V and J ends, which lost 6 bases and 0 bases, there was a span of 10 bases. The CDR3 extends over 14 amino acids. CDR3 amino acids: CASRAIESTDTQYL. Here the CDR3 DNA reads TGTGCCAGTAGAGCTATCGAAAGCACAGATACGCAGTATCTT.

This clonotype was seen a few times. The V gene is TRBV20-1, the J gene TRBJ1-5; D not certain. From germline, CDR1 is DFQATT and CDR2 SNEGSKA (reference sequence). The CDR3 length is 15 residues. V gave up 0 bases and J gave up 0 bases, with 9 bases separating them. CDR3 region: CSARDGRYSNQPQHF. The CDR3 coding sequence is TGCAGTGCTAGAGATGGAAGGTATAGCAATCAGCCCCAGCATTTT.

This sequence joins TRBV2 and TRBJ1-4; D is possibly TRBD1 (6 bases). The CDR3 spans 14 residues. V lost 3 bases, J lost 4 bases, and 9 bases lay in between. Germline V lookup: CDR1 SNHLY, CDR2 FYNNEI. The CDR3 nucleotides read TGTGCCAGCAGTGAGGAACAGGGTAATGAAAAACTGTTTTTT. This codes for CASSEEQGNEKLFF.

Worth noting for this clonotype: A read error is possible here, since a much larger clone lies one base away. The chain carries TRBV20-1 and TRBJ1-1; D is uncertain. CDR3 length equals 12 residues. The germline CDR1 and CDR2 sequences are DFQATT and SNEGSKA (reference sequence). CDR3 protein: CSASVGNIEAFF. The DNA for the CDR3 is TGCAGTGCTAGCGTAGGGAACATTGAAGCTTTCTTT.

This clonotype was observed a few times. The rearrangement joins TRBV18 to TRBJ1-2; weak D call: TRBD1 (6 bases). V was shortened by 5 bases and J by 5 bases, with 9 bases between the two germline ends. CDR1 is KGHSH and CDR2 is LQKENI in the germline V gene. CDR3 length: 12 residues. The CDR3 nucleotides are TGTGCCAGCTCAGGACAGAGTTATGGCTACACCTTC. Protein product: CASSGQSYGYTF.

This clonotype was seen repeatedly, ten times or more. The V gene is TRBV10-3, the J gene TRBJ2-7, with no clear D. V lost 3 bases to trimming and J lost 0 bases, with 9 bases between them. Germline lookup yields CDR1 ENHRY and CDR2 SYGVKD. The CDR3 runs to 14 residues. The CDR3 reads CAISEVRSSYEQYF. CDR3 nucleotides: TGTGCCATCAGTGAAGTGAGGAGCTCCTACGAGCAGTACTTC.

This chain uses TRBV5-6 with TRBJ2-3; TRBD2 agrees at 12 bases. CDR1 and CDR2 (germline): SGHDT, YYEEEE. This CDR3 is 15 amino acids long. Germline trimming cut 4 bases from V and 5 bases from J; bases unmatched to any gene: 5. The CDR3, as DNA: TGTGCCAGCAGCGAAATGACTAGCGGGGGAGATACGCAGTATTTT. Amino acid sequence: CASSEMTSGGDTQYF.

The V and J genes are TRBV24-1 and TRBJ2-1; 10 nucleotides match TRBD2. Trimming at V came to 3 bases and at J to 8 bases, leaving 9 bases not matched to a gene. The CDR3 loop spans 16 amino acids. Germline CDR1 and CDR2: KGHDR and SFDVKD. The CDR3 spells CATSDPSGGVVDEQFF. CDR3 DNA: TGTGCCACCAGTGATCCCAGCGGGGGGGTCGTGGATGAGCAGTTCTTC.

This clonotype was observed a few times. The chain joins TRBV20-1 to TRBJ2-1, with 12 bases aligning to TRBD2. Germline loops: CDR1 DFQATT, CDR2 SNEGSKA (reference sequence). V was clipped by 2 bases and J by 9 bases; unmatched bases: 5. CDR3 length: 14 residues. The CDR3 sequence: CSARLAGGLAEQFF. In DNA, the CDR3 is TGCAGTGCTAGACTAGCGGGGGGGCTAGCTGAGCAGTTCTTC.

A few counts support this clonotype. The chain couples TRBV7-2 to TRBJ2-5, with TRBD2 identical over 7 bases. Germline V CDR1 and CDR2: SGHTA, FQGNSA. The CDR3 is 14 amino acids. The J segment lost 4 bases and the V segment lost 2 bases, leaving 4 bases of the junction unmatched. The CDR3 DNA is TGTGCCAGCAGCTTATTTGGGGGGGGAGAGACCCAGTACTTC. Translated: CASSLFGGGETQYF.

The chain uses TRBV11-2 and TRBJ2-1, with D tentatively TRBD2 (6 bases). The CDR3 has 11 amino acids. The V and J ends lost 5 bases and 9 bases respectively, with 8 bases between them. The germline V gene encodes CDR1 SGHAT and CDR2 FQNNGV. The CDR3 sequence is CASSPAGEQFF. The CDR3 DNA reads as TGTGCCAGCAGCCCAGCGGGTGAGCAGTTCTTC.

This clonotype was seen repeatedly, ten times or more. The rearrangement joins TRBV7-2 to TRBJ2-3; D is perhaps TRBD2 (5 bases). Per the germline V gene, CDR1 is SGHTA and CDR2 is FQGNSA. V was shortened by 6 bases and J by 4 bases, with 11 bases between the two germline ends. The CDR3 loop spans 13 amino acids. The CDR3 coding sequence is TGTGCCAGCAGACCCCCCGGGGCAGATACGCAGTATTTT. It yields the protein CASRPPGADTQYF.

The V call is TRBV28, the J call TRBJ2-3; 12 positions match TRBD2. The CDR3 is 17 residues long. Trimming removed 6 bases from V and 2 bases from J; junction bases left unmatched: 9. Germline CDR1 is MDHEN and CDR2 is SYDVKM. CDR3 DNA sequence: TGTGCCAGCAGCCCTAGCGGGGGGGTTCTGGACACAGATACGCAGTATTTT. Protein sequence: CASSPSGGVLDTDTQYF.

This clonotype was picked up a small number of times. The chain recombines TRBV12-3 or TRBV12-4 with TRBJ2-3, with 10 bases aligning to TRBD1. The V gene end was trimmed by 10 bases and the J gene end by 5 bases; junction bases not matched to a gene: 6. The CDR3 is 13 amino acids. The CDR3 coding sequence is TGTGCCACGGGGACAGGGGCAGGAGATACGCAGTATTTT. Its protein product is CATGTGAGDTQYF.

The chain uses TRBV19 and TRBJ2-2; 10 bases agree with TRBD1. This CDR3 spans 16 amino acids. The V gene end was trimmed by 4 bases and the J gene end by 4 bases; junction bases not matched to a gene: 6. Germline CDR1 is LNHDA and CDR2 is SQIVND (reference sequence). The CDR3 region has the DNA TGTGCCAGTAGTACCCCAGGGACAGGGGTCACCGGGGAGCTGTTTTTT. Residues: CASSTPGTGVTGELFF.